Below are 3 T cell receptor beta chains sequenced from a single sample in a study of blood T cell repertoires in COVID-19. The assay was immunoSEQ multiplex PCR, and TCRdb's table has in-frame clones only and misses some. This sample carries roughly 120,000 clones, more than 65% of them seen once, and the ten largest clones take around 8%. Specimen: peripheral blood. These receptors all stem from a woman of 80 years or more with active or convalescent COVID-19.

There are a few counts of this clone. The rearrangement links TRBV11-3 to TRBJ2-5; the D gene is possibly TRBD2 (5 bases). Per germline, CDR1 SGHNT and CDR2 YENEEA. Trimming stripped 0 bases from V and 7 bases from J, with 9 bases between. This CDR3 has 13 residues. CDR3 amino acids: CASSLDEGGTQYF. In DNA, the CDR3 is TGTGCCAGCAGCTTAGATGAAGGAGGGACCCAGTACTTC.

This chain uses TRBV28 with TRBJ2-7, with TRBD2 matching 8 bases. CDR3 length equals 12 residues. CDR1 and CDR2 (germline): MDHEN, SYDVKM. The junction had 4 bases not matched to a gene; V was cut back by 3 bases and J by 9 bases. The DNA for the CDR3 is TGTGCCAGCAGTTTCAGCGGGAGTGGGCAGTACTTC. This encodes CASSFSGSGQYF.

The chain's CDR3 is CASSEGVLAGGEQYF. The CDR3 nucleotides read TGTGCCAGCAGTGAAGGTGTGCTAGCGGGAGGCGAGCAGTACTTC. V gene TRBV25-1 combines with J gene TRBJ2-7; TRBD2 agrees at 11 bases. J lost 6 bases, V lost 2 bases, and 6 bases had no gene match. CDR3 length: 15 amino acids. Germline loops: CDR1 MGHDK, CDR2 SYGVNS.